The rows below give T cell receptor beta chains drawn from one sample of a study of T-cell reconstitution after alpha-beta-depleted transplantation in children. MiXCR, applied by TCRdb to the PCR reads, yields one record per CDR3 protein. The repertoire has over 200,000 distinct CDR3 sequences, approximately 8.4% of them found once; the top ten carry 35% to 45%. This sample comprised PBMCs, mostly from graft donor cells, obtained 360 days after TCRalphabeta/CD19-depleted stem cell transplant. The source is a male patient between 2 and 10 years old who had a stem cell transplant for acute myeloid leukemia, so the T cells may come from the graft donor. Both conserved end residues are part of each CDR3. The order of the fields is V gene, D gene, clone size, J gene, CDR3 protein, CDR3 DNA. D genes are given only for firm matches. Clone size is shown for a subset of rows, as once, few, many or a class of expanded clone.

V: TRBV2
D: .
size: .
J: TRBJ2-2
CDR3: CASGYRRTENTGELFF
DNA: TGTGCCAGCGGGTACCGACGGACGGAGAACACCGGGGAGCTGTTTTTT

V: TRBV7-6
D: .
size: few
J: TRBJ2-5
CDR3: CASSRGHRETQYF
DNA: TGTGCCAGCAGCAGGGGACATAGAGAGACCCAGTACTTC

V: TRBV12-3/TRBV12-4
D: TRBD2
size: many
J: TRBJ2-1
CDR3: CASSSTSGVYNEQFF
DNA: TGTGCCAGCAGTTCGACTAGCGGGGTCTACAATGAGCAGTTCTTC

V: TRBV20-1
D: .
size: many
J: TRBJ1-4
CDR3: CSASLGAHTNEKLFF
DNA: TGCAGTGCCTCCCTAGGGGCGCACACTAATGAAAAACTGTTTTTT

V: TRBV4-3
D: .
size: many
J: TRBJ2-2
CDR3: CASSQDPRPRGGELFF
DNA: TGCGCCAGCAGCCAAGATCCGCGCCCCAGGGGCGGGGAGCTGTTTTTT

V: TRBV6-1
D: TRBD1
size: many
J: TRBJ1-4
CDR3: CASSPRDRGYATNEKLFF
DNA: TGTGCCAGCAGCCCACGGGACAGGGGATATGCAACTAATGAAAAACTGTTTTTT

V: TRBV6-1
D: .
size: few
J: TRBJ2-7
CDR3: CASSELGFNYEQYF
DNA: TGTGCCAGCAGTGAATTAGGGTTCAACTACGAGCAGTACTTC

V: TRBV18
D: TRBD2
size: few
J: TRBJ2-1
CDR3: CASSPGLAGVKAYNEQFF
DNA: TGTGCCAGCTCACCGGGACTAGCGGGGGTGAAAGCCTACAATGAGCAGTTCTTC

V: TRBV7-6
D: .
size: few
J: TRBJ2-2
CDR3: CASSPFTVPNTGELFF
DNA: TGTGCCAGCAGTCCCTTTACGGTGCCCAACACCGGGGAGCTGTTTTTT

V: TRBV5-1
D: TRBD2
size: .
J: TRBJ2-4
CDR3: CASSLRDAGLGENIQYF
DNA: TGCGCCAGCAGCCTCCGGGACGCGGGACTAGGTGAAAACATTCAGTACTTC

V: TRBV5-1
D: .
size: many
J: TRBJ2-1
CDR3: CASSWGDNEQFF
DNA: TGCGCCAGCAGCTGGGGGGACAATGAGCAGTTCTTC

V: TRBV28
D: .
size: .
J: TRBJ2-7
CDR3: CASSLSVNTAYEQYF
DNA: TGTGCCAGCAGTTTATCCGTGAACACCGCCTACGAGCAGTACTTC

V: TRBV10-3
D: .
size: few
J: TRBJ2-3
CDR3: CAIRAEGVTDTQYF
DNA: TGTGCCATCAGGGCGGAAGGAGTCACAGATACGCAGTATTTT

V: TRBV12-3/TRBV12-4
D: .
size: few
J: TRBJ1-2
CDR3: CATSIGTARYGYTF
DNA: TGTGCCACCTCGATAGGGACCGCGAGGTATGGCTACACCTTC

V: TRBV5-1
D: .
size: many
J: TRBJ2-7
CDR3: CASSSGTYEQYF
DNA: TGCGCCAGCAGTTCGGGTACCTACGAGCAGTACTTC

V: TRBV4-1
D: .
size: .
J: TRBJ1-1
CDR3: CASSRRDTLNTEAFF
DNA: TGCGCCAGCAGCCGCCGGGACACCCTGAACACTGAAGCTTTCTTT

V: TRBV4-3
D: .
size: few
J: TRBJ2-3
CDR3: CASSQEAGRSDTQYF
DNA: TGCGCCAGCAGCCAAGAAGCCGGGAGATCAGATACGCAGTATTTT

V: TRBV9
D: TRBD2
size: few
J: TRBJ2-5
CDR3: CASSVVGLAFQETQYF
DNA: TGTGCCAGCAGCGTAGTTGGACTAGCGTTCCAAGAGACCCAGTACTTC

V: TRBV27
D: .
size: .
J: TRBJ2-2
CDR3: CASGGGGGPVNTGELFF
DNA: TGTGCCAGCGGTGGGGGCGGGGGCCCAGTGAACACCGGGGAGCTGTTTTTT

V: TRBV5-1
D: .
size: few
J: TRBJ2-7
CDR3: CASSLAVTSRREQYF
DNA: TGCGCCAGCAGCTTGGCCGTGACCTCGCGTCGCGAGCAGTACTTC

V: TRBV3-1
D: .
size: many
J: TRBJ2-1
CDR3: CASSRHSYNEQFF
DNA: TGTGCCAGCAGCCGCCACTCCTACAATGAGCAGTTCTTC

V: TRBV7-2
D: .
size: many
J: TRBJ2-2
CDR3: CASSFSSMNTGELFF
DNA: TGTGCCAGCAGCTTCTCTAGTATGAACACCGGGGAGCTGTTTTTT

V: TRBV10-3
D: .
size: few
J: TRBJ1-4
CDR3: CAIRQDSTNEKLFF
DNA: TGTGCCATAAGACAGGACTCAACTAATGAAAAACTGTTTTTT

V: TRBV20-1
D: .
size: few
J: TRBJ2-2
CDR3: CSAIRGNAGELFF
DNA: TGCAGTGCTATTCGGGGGAACGCCGGGGAGCTGTTTTTT

V: TRBV7-9
D: TRBD1
size: many
J: TRBJ2-1
CDR3: CASSPRDRGNEQFF
DNA: TGTGCCAGCAGCCCACGGGACAGGGGGAATGAGCAGTTCTTC

V: TRBV4-2
D: TRBD2
size: few
J: TRBJ2-1
CDR3: CASSQEAGLAGGLSDNEQFF
DNA: TGTGCCAGCAGCCAAGAAGCGGGACTAGCGGGAGGCCTCTCTGACAATGAGCAGTTCTTC

V: TRBV5-1
D: .
size: few
J: TRBJ2-7
CDR3: CASRGKGVEQYF
DNA: TGCGCCAGCAGAGGAAAAGGGGTCGAGCAGTACTTC

V: TRBV20-1
D: .
size: many
J: TRBJ2-5
CDR3: CSAGPGETQYF
DNA: TGCAGTGCAGGTCCGGGAGAGACCCAGTACTTC

V: TRBV2
D: TRBD1
size: few
J: TRBJ1-5
CDR3: CASRDRDSGRQPQHF
DNA: TGTGCCAGCAGGGACCGGGACAGCGGAAGGCAGCCCCAGCATTTT

V: TRBV29-1
D: .
size: many
J: TRBJ2-1
CDR3: CSVEVGGPAYNEQFF
DNA: TGCAGCGTTGAAGTGGGGGGCCCTGCCTACAATGAGCAGTTCTTC

V: TRBV5-1
D: .
size: few
J: TRBJ2-5
CDR3: CASSLDPHLQETQYF
DNA: TGCGCCAGCAGCTTGGATCCGCACCTCCAAGAGACCCAGTACTTC

V: TRBV12-3/TRBV12-4
D: .
size: .
J: TRBJ2-2
CDR3: CAIQFGRRTGELFF
DNA: TGTGCCATCCAGTTTGGGCGACGGACCGGGGAGCTGTTTTTT

V: TRBV12-3/TRBV12-4
D: .
size: many
J: TRBJ2-3
CDR3: CASSLGSSTDTQYF
DNA: TGTGCCAGCAGTTTAGGATCCAGCACAGATACGCAGTATTTT